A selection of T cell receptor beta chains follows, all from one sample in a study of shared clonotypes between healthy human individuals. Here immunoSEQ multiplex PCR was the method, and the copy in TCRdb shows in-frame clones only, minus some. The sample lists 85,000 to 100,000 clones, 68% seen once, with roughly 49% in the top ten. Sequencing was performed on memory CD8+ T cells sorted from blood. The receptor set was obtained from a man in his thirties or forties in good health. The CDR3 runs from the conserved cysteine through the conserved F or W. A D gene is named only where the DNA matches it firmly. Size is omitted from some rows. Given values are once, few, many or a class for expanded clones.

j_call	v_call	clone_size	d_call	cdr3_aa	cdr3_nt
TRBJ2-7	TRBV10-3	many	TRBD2	CAISLAGTSGSYEQYF	TGTGCCATCAGCTTAGCCGGGACTAGCGGGAGTTACGAGCAGTACTTC
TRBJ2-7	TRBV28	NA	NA	CASGGITYEQYF	TGTGCCAGCGGTGGGATTACCTACGAGCAGTACTTC
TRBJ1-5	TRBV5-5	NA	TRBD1	CASSQDRDLNQPQHF	TGTGCCAGCAGCCAAGACAGGGACCTCAATCAGCCCCAGCATTTT
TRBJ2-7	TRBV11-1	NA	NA	CASSSPSYEQYF	TGTGCCAGCAGCTCCCCCTCCTACGAGCAGTACTTC
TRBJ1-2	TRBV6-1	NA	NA	CASSERGPNYGYTF	TGTGCCAGCAGTGAACGGGGCCCCAACTATGGCTACACCTTC
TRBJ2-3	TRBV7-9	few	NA	CASSPPNLAYTQYF	TGTGCCAGCAGCCCACCGAATCTCGCCTATACGCAGTATTTT
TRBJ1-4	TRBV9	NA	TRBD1	CASSVSGTGLLATNEKLFF	TGTGCCAGCAGCGTGTCCGGGACAGGGCTATTAGCAACTAATGAAAAACTGTTTTTT
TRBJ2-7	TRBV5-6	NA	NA	CASSLRLGQSRYEQYF	TGTGCCAGCAGCTTGCGGCTTGGACAGTCCCGCTACGAGCAGTACTTC
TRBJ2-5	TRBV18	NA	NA	CASSQQLASSGGETQYF	TGTGCCAGCTCACAACAACTAGCGTCCTCAGGGGGGGAGACCCAGTACTTC
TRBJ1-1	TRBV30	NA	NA	CAWRGLWLDTEAFF	TGTGCCTGGAGGGGACTCTGGTTGGACACTGAAGCTTTCTTT
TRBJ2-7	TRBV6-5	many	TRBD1	CASSYATGGEQYF	TGTGCCAGCAGTTACGCGACAGGGGGCGAGCAGTACTTC
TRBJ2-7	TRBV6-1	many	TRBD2	CASSVRGRGGDYEQYF	TGTGCCAGCAGTGTGCGCGGACGTGGGGGGGACTACGAGCAGTACTTC
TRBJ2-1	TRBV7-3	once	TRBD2	CASSLAGGLNNEQFF	TGTGCCAGCAGCTTAGCGGGAGGGCTGAACAATGAGCAGTTCTTC
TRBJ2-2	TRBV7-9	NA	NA	CASSPSSGPNTGELFF	TGTGCCAGCAGCCCTAGCTCAGGGCCTAACACCGGGGAGCTGTTTTTT
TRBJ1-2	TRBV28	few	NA	CASSENYGYTF	TGTGCCAGCAGCGAGAACTATGGCTACACCTTC
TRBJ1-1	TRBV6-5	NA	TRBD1	CASRAGGGNTEAFF	TGTGCCAGCAGGGCAGGGGGGGGAAACACTGAAGCTTTCTTT
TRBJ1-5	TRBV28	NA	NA	CASNWGNQPQHF	TGTGCCAGCAATTGGGGCAATCAGCCCCAGCATTTT
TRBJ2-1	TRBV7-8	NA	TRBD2	CATRTRDYNEQFF	TGTGCCACGCGGACTAGAGATTACAATGAGCAGTTCTTC
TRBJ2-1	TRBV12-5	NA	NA	CASGHGTYNEQFF	TGTGCTAGTGGCCACGGGACTTACAATGAGCAGTTCTTC
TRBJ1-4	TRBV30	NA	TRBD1	CAWTSGTGSEKLFF	TGTGCCTGGACCTCCGGGACAGGGAGTGAAAAACTGTTTTTT
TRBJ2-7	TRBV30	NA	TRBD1	CAWSTGTGSNEQYF	TGTGCCTGGAGTACCGGGACAGGGTCGAACGAGCAGTACTTC
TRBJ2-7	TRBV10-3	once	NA	CAISVGVPYYEQYF	TGTGCCATCAGTGTTGGGGTACCATATTACGAGCAGTACTTC
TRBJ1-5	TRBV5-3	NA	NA	CARSLHQPQHF	TGTGCCAGAAGCTTGCATCAGCCCCAGCATTTT
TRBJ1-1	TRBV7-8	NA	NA	CASSLVSGLNTEAFF	TGTGCCAGCAGCTTAGTCTCAGGGCTGAACACTGAAGCTTTCTTT
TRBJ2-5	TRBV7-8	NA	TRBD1	CASSPDRGFEETQYF	TGTGCCAGCAGCCCGGACAGGGGATTCGAAGAGACCCAGTACTTC
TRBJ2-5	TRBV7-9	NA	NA	CASSPDRIQETQYF	TGTGCCAGCAGTCCAGACAGGATCCAAGAGACCCAGTACTTC
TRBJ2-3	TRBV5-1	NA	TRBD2	CASSRTSGSTDTQYF	TGCGCCAGCAGCCGGACTAGCGGGAGCACAGATACGCAGTATTTT
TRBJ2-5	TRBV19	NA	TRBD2	CASSSIAGGLEETQYF	TGTGCCAGTAGTAGTATAGCGGGAGGTTTAGAAGAGACCCAGTACTTC
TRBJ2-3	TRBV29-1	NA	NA	CSVSSFTSQLFGSYTDTQYF	TGCAGCGTCTCTTCCTTTACTAGTCAACTATTCGGGTCCTACACAGATACGCAGTATTTT
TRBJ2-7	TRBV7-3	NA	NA	CASSYPGYEQYF	TGTGCCAGCAGCTATCCGGGCTACGAGCAGTACTTC
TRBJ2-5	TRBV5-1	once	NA	CASSLDPGNQETQYF	TGCGCCAGCAGCTTGGACCCGGGGAACCAAGAGACCCAGTACTTC
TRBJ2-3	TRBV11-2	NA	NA	CASSLEVSTDTQYF	TGTGCCAGCAGCTTAGAGGTCAGCACAGATACGCAGTATTTT
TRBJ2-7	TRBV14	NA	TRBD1	CASSQPRQGKSYEQYF	TGTGCCAGCAGCCAACCCAGACAGGGGAAATCCTACGAGCAGTACTTC
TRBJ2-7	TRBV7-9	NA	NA	CASSPGVAATRDEQYF	TGTGCCAGCAGCCCCGGGGTGGCGGCGACTAGGGACGAGCAGTACTTC
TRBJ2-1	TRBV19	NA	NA	CASRADRSSYNEQFF	TGTGCCAGTAGGGCCGACAGGAGCTCCTACAATGAGCAGTTCTTC
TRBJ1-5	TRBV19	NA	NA	CASRADYSNQPQHF	TGTGCCAGTAGGGCGGACTATAGCAATCAGCCCCAGCATTTT
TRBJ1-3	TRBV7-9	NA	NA	CASSTGRVSGNTIYF	TGTGCCAGCAGCACCGGCCGGGTCTCCGGAAACACCATATATTTT
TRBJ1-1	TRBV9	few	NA	CASSVDSLNTEAFF	TGTGCCAGCAGCGTGGACAGTTTGAACACTGAAGCTTTCTTT
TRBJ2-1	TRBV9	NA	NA	CASSVAVRSWYNEQFF	TGTGCCAGCAGCGTAGCTGTCCGGAGTTGGTACAATGAGCAGTTCTTC
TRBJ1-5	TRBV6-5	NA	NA	CASRGQSNNQPQHF	TGTGCCAGCAGGGGCCAAAGTAATAATCAGCCCCAGCATTTT
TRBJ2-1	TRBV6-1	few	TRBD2	CASSEDSGNRREEQFF	TGTGCCAGCAGTGAAGATAGCGGGAATAGGAGAGAGGAGCAGTTCTTC
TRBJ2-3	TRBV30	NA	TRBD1	CAWSGDRAQHTQYF	TGTGCCTGGAGTGGGGACAGGGCGCAACATACGCAGTATTTT
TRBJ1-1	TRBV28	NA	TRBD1	CASSRGQGSWGTEAFF	TGTGCCAGCAGTAGGGGACAGGGATCGTGGGGCACTGAAGCTTTCTTT
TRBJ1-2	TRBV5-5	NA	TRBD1	CASSLARQGLFYGYTF	TGTGCCAGCAGCTTGGCCAGACAGGGATTATTCTATGGCTACACCTTC
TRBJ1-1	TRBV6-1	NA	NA	CASSEALEGTEAFF	TGTGCCAGCAGTGAAGCGCTGGAGGGTACTGAAGCTTTCTTT
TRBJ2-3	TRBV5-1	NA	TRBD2	CASSVGLAGVADTQYF	TGCGCCAGCAGCGTGGGACTAGCGGGAGTTGCAGATACGCAGTATTTT
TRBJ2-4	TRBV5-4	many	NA	CASSLASENIQYF	TGTGCCAGCAGCTTAGCCTCGGAAAACATTCAGTACTTC
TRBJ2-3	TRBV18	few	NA	CASSPVIAAAPDTQYF	TGTGCCAGCTCACCAGTAATAGCGGCGGCTCCAGATACGCAGTATTTT
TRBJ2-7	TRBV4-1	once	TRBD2	CASSQEIFSGREVQYF	TGCGCCAGCAGCCAAGAAATATTTAGCGGGAGAGAGGTGCAGTACTTC
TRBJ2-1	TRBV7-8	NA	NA	CASSAGPSTYNEQFF	TGTGCCAGCAGCGCAGGGCCCTCCACCTACAATGAGCAGTTCTTC
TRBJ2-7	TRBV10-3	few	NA	CAISDFGSYEQYF	TGTGCCATCAGTGATTTTGGCTCCTACGAGCAGTACTTC
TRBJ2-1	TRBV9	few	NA	CASSYLPGEQFF	TGTGCCAGCAGCTACTTACCTGGGGAGCAGTTCTTC
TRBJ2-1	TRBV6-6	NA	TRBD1	CASSYSGQASNEQFF	TGTGCCAGCAGTTACTCAGGACAGGCCTCCAATGAGCAGTTCTTC